The 17 T cell receptor beta chains below were found in one sample sequenced in a study of blood T cell repertoires in COVID-19. Repertoires were generated with immunoSEQ multiplex PCR, while TCRdb's copy carries only in-frame clones and drops some. The sample has 150,000 or so clones, roughly nine tenths seen once. Sequenced: peripheral blood. These receptors all come from a man younger than 35 with COVID-19, enrolled during active disease.

This rearrangement joins TRBV3-1 (or the pseudogene TRBV3-2) to TRBJ2-5, with 12 bases aligning to TRBD2. The V gene's germline CDR1 is LGHDT and CDR2 YNNKEL (reference sequence). This CDR3 region has 18 residues. V dropped 4 bases and J dropped 5; count of bases not matched to a gene: 14. The CDR3 DNA is TGTGCCAGCAGCCGTTTCCGACTAGCGGGAGAGGAATGGGAGACCCAGTACTTC. Amino acid sequence: CASSRFRLAGEEWETQYF.

The V call is TRBV9, the J call TRBJ1-5; 7 bases match TRBD1. CDR1 and CDR2 (germline): SGDLS, YYNGEE. There are 14 residues in the CDR3. The J segment lost 5 bases and the V segment lost 0 bases, leaving 2 bases of the junction unmatched. The CDR3 DNA reads as TGTGCCAGCAGCGTAGGACAGGGAGATCAGCCCCAGCATTTT. Translated: CASSVGQGDQPQHF.

This rearrangement joins TRBV7-2 to TRBJ2-7; 10 bases are shared with TRBD1. This CDR3 is 15 amino acids long. V lost 5 bases to trimming and J lost 4 bases; unmatched junction nucleotides: 8. Germline-derived CDR1 and CDR2 are SGHTA and FQGNSA. Here the CDR3 reads CASSRDRGGGYEQYF. The CDR3 nucleotides are TGTGCCAGCAGCCGGGACAGGGGTGGGGGTTACGAGCAGTACTTC. Looking up the rest from reference TRBV7-2 and TRBJ2-7 gives the full variable domain: GAGVSQSPSNKVTEKGKDVELRCDPISGHTALYWYRQSLGQGLEFLIYFQGNSAPDKSGLPSDRFSAERTGGSVSTLTIQRTQQEDSAVYLCASSRDRGGGYEQYFGPGTRLTVT.

The J gene is TRBJ1-1, the V gene TRBV11-2, with 8 bases aligning to TRBD1. The CDR3 has 13 residues. Looked up from germline, CDR1 is SGHAT and CDR2 is FQNNGV. V lost 5 bases to trimming and J lost 7 bases; unmatched junction nucleotides: 6. The CDR3 spells CASSKDRDIEAFF. CDR3 coding DNA: TGTGCCAGCAGCAAGGACAGGGACATTGAAGCTTTCTTT.

The gene calls are TRBV4-1 and TRBJ2-2, with 10 nucleotides matching TRBD1. This CDR3 contains 17 residues. V shed 3 bases, J shed 2 bases, and the junction held 6 bases outside the gene matches. Looked up from germline, CDR1 is MGHRA and CDR2 is YSYEKL. CDR3 nucleotide sequence: TGCGCCAGCAGCCACCGGGGACAGGGGATTAACACCGGGGAGCTGTTTTTT. This encodes CASSHRGQGINTGELFF.

The table lists this clone with a count of one. This chain links TRBV11-2 with TRBJ2-1, with a weak D call TRBD2 (5 bases). The V gene lost 4 bases and the J gene lost 4 bases, with 14 bases spanning the gap. Germline-derived CDR1 and CDR2 are SGHAT and FQNNGV. The CDR3 length is 15 residues. CDR3 region: CASSSWQRTYNEQFF. The CDR3 DNA follows: TGTGCCAGCAGCTCCTGGCAGCGGACTTACAATGAGCAGTTCTTC.

In this sample, this clone turned up a few times. The chain recombines TRBV2 with TRBJ2-2, with 8 bases lining up with TRBD1. Unmatched junction bases numbered 4, after V lost 7 bases and J lost 0 bases. Per the germline V gene, CDR1 is SNHLY and CDR2 is FYNNEI. This CDR3 is built from 15 residues. The CDR3 region has the DNA TGTGCCAGCACGTTCAGGGGGCCGAACACCGGGGAGCTGTTTTTT. It codes for CASTFRGPNTGELFF.

This chain connects TRBV9 to TRBJ1-3; possibly TRBD1 for D (6 bases). Trimming took 0 bases from V and 0 from J, leaving 13 bases between them. This CDR3 has 17 residues. Germline-derived CDR1 and CDR2 are SGDLS and YYNGEE. CDR3 in DNA: TGTGCCAGCAGCGTAGCCGGGACACCGAGCTCTGGAAACACCATATATTTT. As protein: CASSVAGTPSSGNTIYF.

V gene TRBV28 combines with J gene TRBJ2-3; TRBD1 aligns across 8 bases. V shed 5 bases, J shed 1 base, and the junction held 11 bases outside the gene matches. CDR1 and CDR2 (germline): MDHEN, SYDVKM. The CDR3 covers 17 residues. CDR3 residues: CASSPEQGVAGTDTQYF. CDR3 bases: TGTGCCAGCAGTCCCGAACAGGGGGTGGCGGGCACAGATACGCAGTATTTT.

The chain uses TRBV9 and TRBJ1-1; 9 bases are a match to TRBD1. V dropped 4 bases and J dropped 6; count of bases not matched to a gene: 7. The CDR3 contains 14 residues. CDR1 is SGDLS and CDR2 is YYNGEE in the germline V gene. CDR3 sequence (DNA): TGTGCCAGCAGCTCCACAGGGGGCACCCCTGAAGCTTTCTTT. This encodes CASSSTGGTPEAFF. Using reference TRBV9 and TRBJ1-1 for the parts outside the CDR3, the full variable domain is DSGVTQTPKHLITATGQRVTLRCSPRSGDLSVYWYQQSLDQGLQFLIQYYNGEERAKGNILERFSAQQFPDLHSELNLSSLELGDSALYFCASSSTGGTPEAFFGQGTRLTVV.

A few counts support this clone. The chain is built from TRBV5-4 and TRBJ2-7, with 9 nucleotides matching TRBD2. V trimming: 1 base; J trimming: 7 bases; junction bases outside the gene matches: 9. The CDR3 consists of 15 residues. Germline V gene data show CDR1 as SGHNT and CDR2 as YYREEE (reference sequence). The DNA for the CDR3 is TGTGCCAGCAGCTTGCGGCGGGAGGGCCGGGGTGAGCAGTACTTC. Its protein is CASSLRREGRGEQYF.

This sequence joins TRBV18 and TRBJ1-3, with D uncertain. The CDR3 length is 16 residues. Germline values: CDR1 KGHSH, CDR2 LQKENI. Trimming took off 2 bases at V and 3 bases at J, with 14 bases between the two ends. CDR3 DNA sequence: TGTGCCAGCTCACCAACAAATTACCGAGGTGGAAACACCATATATTTT. Encoded protein: CASSPTNYRGGNTIYF.

This clone was picked up a small number of times. The CDR3 loop is CASSSSGDSPLHF. The CDR3 DNA reads as TGTGCCAGCAGTTCGTCAGGTGATTCACCCCTCCACTTT. The chain has TRBV2 and TRBJ1-6, with no clear D. This CDR3 is built from 13 residues. Germline V gene lookup returns CDR1 SNHLY and CDR2 FYNNEI. V shed 5 bases and J shed 8 bases, with 10 bases lying between them.

The CDR3 region is CASERAANTGELFF. Here the CDR3 DNA reads TGTGCCAGTGAGCGGGCCGCGAACACCGGGGAGCTGTTTTTT. The rearrangement uses TRBV19 and TRBJ2-2, with D tentatively TRBD2 (6 bases). Germline loops: CDR1 LNHDA, CDR2 SQIVND (reference sequence). This CDR3 has 14 residues. Between the trimmed V and J ends, which lost 8 bases and 0 bases, there was a span of 10 bases.

The chain links TRBV11-2 to TRBJ2-7, with D maybe TRBD1 (5 bases). This CDR3 has 14 amino acids. Germline values: CDR1 SGHAT, CDR2 FQNNGV. V was clipped by 1 base and J by 0 bases, with 7 bases between them. In DNA form, the CDR3 reads TGTGCCAGCAGCTTAGTCCAGGGCTCCTACGAGCAGTACTTC. Encoded protein: CASSLVQGSYEQYF.

The chain carries TRBV5-1 and TRBJ2-7, with 8 positions matching TRBD2. The CDR3 consists of 15 residues. After removal of 5 bases from V and 4 bases from J, the junction contained 11 bases not matched to a gene. CDR1 is SGHRS, CDR2 YFSETQ, per germline. As DNA, the CDR3 is TGCGCCAGCAGATTGACCGGGACTAGAGGTTACGAGCAGTACTTC. Translating it yields CASRLTGTRGYEQYF.

The rearrangement uses TRBV5-1 and TRBJ2-5; D is possibly TRBD2 (7 bases). The germline V gene encodes CDR1 SGHRS and CDR2 YFSETQ. With 4 bases removed from V and 3 bases from J, the gap between germline ends came to 19 bases. CDR3 size: 16 residues. The CDR3 sequence: CASSSHVGGQKETQYF. The DNA for the CDR3 is TGCGCCAGCAGCAGCCATGTGGGGGGGCAAAAAGAGACCCAGTACTTC.